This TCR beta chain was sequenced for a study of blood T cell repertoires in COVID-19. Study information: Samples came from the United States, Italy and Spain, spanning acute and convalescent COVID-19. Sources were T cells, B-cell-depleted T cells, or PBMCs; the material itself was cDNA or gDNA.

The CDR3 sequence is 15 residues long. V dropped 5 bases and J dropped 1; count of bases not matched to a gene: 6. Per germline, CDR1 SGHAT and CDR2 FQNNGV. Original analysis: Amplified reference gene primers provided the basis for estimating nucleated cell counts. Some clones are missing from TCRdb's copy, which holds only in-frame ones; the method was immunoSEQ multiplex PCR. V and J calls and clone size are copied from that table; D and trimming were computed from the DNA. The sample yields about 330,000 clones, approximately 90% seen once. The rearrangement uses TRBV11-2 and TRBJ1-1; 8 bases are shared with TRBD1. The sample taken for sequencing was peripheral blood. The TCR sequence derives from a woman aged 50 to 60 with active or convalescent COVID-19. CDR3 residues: CASSGMGQANTEAFF. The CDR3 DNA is TGTGCCAGCAGCGGGATGGGACAGGCGAACACTGAAGCTTTCTTT.